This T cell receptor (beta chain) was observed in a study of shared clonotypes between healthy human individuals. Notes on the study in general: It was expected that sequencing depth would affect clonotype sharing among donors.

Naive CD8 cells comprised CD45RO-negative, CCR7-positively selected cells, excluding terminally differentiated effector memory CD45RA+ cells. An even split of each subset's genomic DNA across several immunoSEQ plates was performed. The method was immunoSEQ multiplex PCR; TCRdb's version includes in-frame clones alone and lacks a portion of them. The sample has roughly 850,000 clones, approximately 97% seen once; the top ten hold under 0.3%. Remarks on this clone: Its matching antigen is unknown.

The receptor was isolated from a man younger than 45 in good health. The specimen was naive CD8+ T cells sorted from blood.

The CDR3 region has the DNA TGCGCCAGCAGCTCGGGCGGGAGCTCCTACGAGCAGTACTTC. Amino acid sequence: CASSSGGSSYEQYF. The gene calls are TRBV5-1 and TRBJ2-7; 7 positions match TRBD2. There are 14 residues in the CDR3. Germline V gives CDR1 SGHRS, CDR2 YFSETQ. J gave up 0 bases and V 3 bases, and 3 bases lay outside the gene matches.